The 10 T cell receptor beta chains listed next were all sequenced from one sample in a study of OX40 agonist ivuxolimab in advanced cancers. The assay was immunoSEQ multiplex PCR, and TCRdb's table has in-frame clones only and misses some. The table shows about 94,000 clones, with 80% to 90% occurring only once. Source: CD4+ or CD8+ T cells sorted from blood, taken in a trial of the OX40 agonist ivuxolimab. The source of these receptors is an adult with an advanced solid tumor such as melanoma, head and neck, liver or kidney cancer.

The chain employs TRBV10-3 and TRBJ2-5; TRBD2 agrees at 7 bases. V lost 4 bases to trimming and J lost 0 bases; unmatched junction nucleotides: 11. Looked up from germline, CDR1 is ENHRY and CDR2 is SYGVKD. The CDR3 consists of 17 residues. The CDR3: CAISGGTTSPYQETQYF. Written as DNA, the CDR3 is TGTGCCATCAGTGGGGGGACTACTTCCCCTTACCAAGAGACCCAGTACTTC.

The CDR3 sequence is CASSARLGRGETQYF. The CDR3 region has the DNA TGTGCCAGCAGCGCTCGACTAGGAAGAGGGGAGACCCAGTACTTC. This chain links TRBV11-2 with TRBJ2-5; possibly TRBD2 for D (6 bases). Germline V gives CDR1 SGHAT, CDR2 FQNNGV. CDR3 size: 15 residues. The V gene lost 5 bases and the J gene lost 5 bases, with 18 bases spanning the gap. Full variable domain (rest looked up from reference TRBV11-2 and TRBJ2-5): EAGVAQSPRYKIIEKRQSVAFWCNPISGHATLYWYQQILGQGPKLLIQFQNNGVVDDSQLPKDRFSAERLKGVDSTLKIQPAKLEDSAVYLCASSARLGRGETQYFGPGTRLLVL.

The V gene is TRBV30, the J gene TRBJ2-7; perhaps TRBD1 as D (5 bases). CDR3 length: 13 residues. Germline V CDR1 and CDR2: GTSNPN, SVGIG (reference sequence). The V end was cut by 5 bases, the J end by 0 bases, with 11 bases between. The CDR3 loop is CAWDSYLSYEQYF. The CDR3 DNA follows: TGTGCCTGGGACAGTTACCTCTCCTACGAGCAGTACTTC.

The chain employs TRBV5-1 and TRBJ2-7, with 9 nucleotides matching TRBD1. From germline, CDR1 is SGHRS and CDR2 YFSETQ. V gave up 4 bases and J gave up 6 bases; unmatched junction bases: 11. The length of the CDR3 is 15 residues. In nucleotides, the CDR3 is TGCGCCAGCAGCCCCCTCGACAGGGGGGTCGCCGAGCAGTACTTC. It translates to CASSPLDRGVAEQYF.

The chain recombines TRBV4-3 with TRBJ1-2; TRBD1 matches 9 bases. There are 15 residues in the CDR3. Germline CDR1 is LGHNA and CDR2 is YSLEER. Germline trimming cut 4 bases from V and 4 bases from J; bases unmatched to any gene: 7. The CDR3 sequence is CASSPEGQGGYGYTF. The DNA of the CDR3 is TGCGCCAGCAGCCCCGAGGGACAGGGAGGCTATGGCTACACCTTC.

This clone was seen only a few times. The CDR3: CASSLAQHYSPLHF. The DNA for the CDR3 is TGTGCCAGCAGCTTAGCCCAACATTATTCACCCCTCCACTTT. V and J are TRBV7-8 and TRBJ1-6, with D hard to call. Trimming cost V 0 bases and J 8 bases, with 8 bases left between them. The CDR3 loop spans 14 amino acids. CDR1 SGHVS and CDR2 FQNEAQ come from the germline V gene.

The chain joins TRBV10-3 to TRBJ2-7, with D possibly matching TRBD2 (5 bases). The CDR3 runs to 12 residues. Trimming removed 2 bases at V and 9 bases at J, with 11 bases between. CDR1 and CDR2 from the germline V gene are ENHRY and SYGVKD. The CDR3 DNA reads TGTGCCATCAGTGAGGGGGTAGGAGGGCAGTACTTC. Encoded protein: CAISEGVGGQYF.

The chain joins TRBV5-6 to TRBJ2-3, with 7 bases identical to TRBD1. This CDR3 comprises 13 residues. V lost 7 bases to trimming and J lost 2 bases; unmatched junction nucleotides: 4. Germline assignment: CDR1 SGHDT and CDR2 YYEEEE. Written as DNA, the CDR3 is TGTGCCAGCCCGGGACAGCCCACAGATACGCAGTATTTT. It codes for CASPGQPTDTQYF.

The CDR3 DNA follows: TGTGCCAGCAGCCAGGGTTCTCAGGGGGCCCATGGCTACACCTTC. Amino acids: CASSQGSQGAHGYTF. The chain joins TRBV7-9 to TRBJ1-2, with 8 bases identical to TRBD1. There are 15 residues in the CDR3. V lost 5 bases and J lost 6; bases outside the gene matches: 11. Germline assignment: CDR1 SEHNR and CDR2 FQNEAQ (reference sequence). The complete variable domain, with remaining parts taken from reference TRBV7-9 and TRBJ1-2, reads DTGVSQNPRHKITKRGQNVTFRCDPISEHNRLYWYRQTLGQGPEFLTYFQNEAQLEKSRLLSDRFSAERPKGSFSTLEIQRTEQGDSAMYLCASSQGSQGAHGYTFGSGTRLTVV.

CDR3 loop: CASSDRGNEQFF. The CDR3 DNA reads as TGTGCCAGCAGTGATAGAGGGAATGAGCAGTTCTTC. The V call is TRBV25-1, the J call TRBJ2-1; TRBD2 is a possible D gene (5 bases). This CDR3 spans 12 amino acids. Germline loops: CDR1 MGHDK, CDR2 SYGVNS. Trimming took off 3 bases at V and 7 bases at J, with 7 bases between the two ends.